This T cell receptor (beta chain) was identified during a study of Ad26.COV2.S vaccination and SARS-CoV-2 variants. Generated by immunoSEQ multiplex PCR, the TCRdb table keeps only in-frame clones and is missing some. This table holds hundreds of thousands of clones, approximately 90% found once. Deletions cut 0 bases from V and 5 bases from J, with 2 bases between. The germline CDR1 and CDR2 sequences are WNHNN and SYGVQD (reference sequence). The CDR3 has 12 amino acids. As to treatment: roughly 20 received Ad26.COV2.S at low or high dose, single or two shots; 5 received placebo; per-sample allocation not given. Each sample was drawn 63 days after the first injection (of vaccine or placebo).

The chain couples TRBV10-1 to TRBJ2-1, with D unresolved. The TCR sequence derives from a person aged 18 to 65 who received the Ad26.COV2.S COVID-19 vaccine or a placebo. The sample here was peripheral blood, taken in a trial of Ad26.COV2.S vaccine versus placebo. The CDR3 here is CASSESDNEQFF. DNA of the CDR3: TGCGCCAGCAGTGAGTCGGACAATGAGCAGTTCTTC.